This T cell receptor (beta chain) came from a study of beta chain features in type 1 diabetes. Across the study: Across the samples, over 85 million sorted cells were examined in total.

One heparinised draw of blood, averaging roughly 110 mL, came from each donor. A sort by CD45RO/CCR7/CD25/CD127/CD95/CD27 yielded CD4+ naive, central memory, regulatory and stem cell-like memory cells. Purity of each sorted population was above 95%. As every portion of the isolated RNA was reverse transcribed, the sequencing read expressed TCRB transcripts. Produced via immunoSEQ multiplex PCR; TCRdb's table is partial and in-frame only. The sample yields about 130,000 clones, just over 9% seen once. Per the germline V gene, CDR1 is LGHNA and CDR2 is YNFKEQ. CDR3 size: 13 residues. The V end lost 4 bases, the J end lost 5 bases, and 11 bases lay between the germline ends.

Source material: central memory CD4+ T cells from blood. The rearrangement uses TRBV4-2 and TRBJ2-5; a weak D match, TRBD1 (6 bases). This clonotype originated in a man between 18 and 35 years old in good health. CDR3 in DNA: TGTGCCAGCAGCCCCATACAGGGCGAGACCCAGTACTTC. Translation gives CASSPIQGETQYF.